The clone carrying this T cell receptor (beta chain) was seen just once. This CDR3 is 14 amino acids long. The V and J ends lost 4 bases and 5 bases respectively, with 15 bases between them. Germline CDR1 is SGHDT and CDR2 is YYEEEE. This entry is derived from a study of blood T cell repertoires in COVID-19. Assay used: immunoSEQ multiplex PCR; TCRdb lists only in-frame clones, some missing. The sample contains tens of thousands of clones, about 85% of which appear only once. The receptor was isolated from a human donor in a cohort sampled during active COVID-19. The rearrangement joins TRBV5-6 to TRBJ1-1; D is unresolved. What was sequenced was peripheral blood. CDR3 DNA: TGTGCCAGCAGCGTCTACAACAGATGGACTGAAGCTTTCTTT. Protein: CASSVYNRWTEAFF.